What follows are 30 T cell receptor beta chains derived from one specimen sequenced in a study of molecular identifiers for immune sequencing clone quantification. TCRdb processed the PCR reads anew with MiXCR; each CDR3 protein has one entry. Of around 470,000 distinct CDR3 sequences listed, roughly 25% are singletons. Sequenced material: naive CD8+ T cells from blood, with Jurkat cell RNA spiked in. Specified subset: FACS-sorted CD8+CD4-CCR7+CD45RA+ naive T cells. These receptors were collected from a human donor in good health. Some libraries in this study had Jurkat cell RNA spiked in.

This clonotype was observed a few times. A much bigger clone sits one base away, suggesting this may be a read error. The chain combines TRBV7-2 with TRBJ2-3; D possibly corresponds to TRBD2 (6 bases). The CDR3 is made up of 15 amino acids. Germline lookup yields CDR1 SGHTA and CDR2 FQGNSA. Trimming shortened V by 5 bases and J by 1 base, and 13 bases separated the two germline ends. CDR3 amino acids: CASSIVGLGTDTQYF. The CDR3 coding sequence is TGTGCCAGCAGCATAGTGGGACTCGGCACAGATACGCAGTATTTT.

Worth noting for this clonotype: Since a much larger clone is just one base distant, this may be a read error. The chain uses TRBV7-9 and TRBJ2-2; 7 nucleotides match TRBD2. Germline V gene lookup returns CDR1 SEHNR and CDR2 FQNEAQ (reference sequence). The CDR3 runs to 15 residues. In DNA, the CDR3 is TGTGCCAGCAGCTTAGGCGGGGGAAACACCGGGGAGCTGGTTTTT. Translating gives CASSLGGGNTGELVF.

This clonotype has ten or more counts. The V and J genes are TRBV4-1 and TRBJ2-7; no firm D call. Trimming pared 0 bases from V and 4 bases from J, leaving 10 bases between. Germline V gene data show CDR1 as MGHRA and CDR2 as YSYEKL. This CDR3 region has 14 residues. The DNA of the CDR3 is TGCGCCAGCAGCCAAGAGGCTATGGGGTACGAGCAGTACTTC. Translated: CASSQEAMGYEQYF.

The chain carries TRBV4-2 and TRBJ1-5, with unresolved D. The ends were cut back, 4 bases at V and 0 bases at J, with 13 bases in the middle. The CDR3 contains 16 residues. Looked up from germline, CDR1 is LGHNA and CDR2 is YNFKEQ. In DNA, the CDR3 is TGTGCCAGCAGCCCCGAAATGGCACTTAGCAATCAGCCCCAGCATTTT. Residues: CASSPEMALSNQPQHF.

V usage is TRBV2 and J usage is TRBJ1-1; no definite D call. Trimming removed 6 bases from V and 4 bases from J, with 9 bases in between. Germline V lookup: CDR1 SNHLY, CDR2 FYNNEI. The length of the CDR3 is 12 residues. CDR3 amino acids: CASSDTSTEAFF. As DNA, the CDR3 is TGTGCCAGCAGCGATACGTCCACTGAAGCTTTCTTT. The whole variable domain, remainder taken from reference TRBV2 and TRBJ1-1, is EPEVTQTPSHQVTQMGQEVILRCVPISNHLYFYWYRQILGQKVEFLVSFYNNEISEKSEIFDDQFSVERPDGSNFTLKIRSTKLEDSAMYFCASSDTSTEAFFGQGTRLTVV.

Many counts were recorded for this clonotype. This CDR3 is CASSEYTGGWTEAFF. CDR3 nucleotides: TGTGCCAGCAGTGAATACACAGGGGGCTGGACTGAAGCTTTCTTT. The V gene is TRBV2, the J gene TRBJ1-1; TRBD1 matches at 9 bases. V lost 2 bases and J lost 5; bases outside the gene matches: 6. This CDR3 spans 15 amino acids. Germline assignment: CDR1 SNHLY and CDR2 FYNNEI.

The V call is TRBV5-1, the J call TRBJ2-3; tentatively, D is TRBD1 (5 bases). Near its end, the DNA agrees better with TRBJ1-5, so the J call may be wrong. The CDR3 totals 14 residues. Germline V gives CDR1 SGHRS, CDR2 YFSETQ. In DNA, the CDR3 is TGCGCCAGCAGCCACGGGGGACTTACAGATACGCAGCATTTT. It codes for CASSHGGLTDTQHF.

The chain combines TRBV19 with TRBJ2-1; perhaps TRBD1 as D (6 bases). The CDR3 extends over 13 amino acids. Germline assignment: CDR1 LNHDA and CDR2 SQIVND (reference sequence). Trimming took off 3 bases at V and 9 bases at J, with 12 bases between the two ends. As DNA, the CDR3 is TGTGCCAGTAGTATTGCAGGGGTGGGTGAGCAGTTCTTC. Translation: CASSIAGVGEQFF.

The V call is TRBV19, the J call TRBJ2-3, with 12 bases fitting TRBD2. CDR1 and CDR2 (germline): LNHDA, SQIVND (reference sequence). With V trimmed by 4 bases and J by 2 bases, 7 bases remained unmatched. The CDR3 has 17 amino acids. This CDR3 reads CASSTRTSGAPTDTQYF. The CDR3 region has the DNA TGTGCCAGTAGTACGCGGACTAGCGGGGCCCCCACAGATACGCAGTATTTT.

The V and J genes are TRBV13 and TRBJ2-7; D remains unclear. V was trimmed by 8 bases and J by 7 bases, leaving 12 bases between them. CDR1 and CDR2 from the germline V gene are PRHDT and FYEKMQ (reference sequence). CDR3 length: 11 residues. CDR3 protein: CASALVGEQYF. In nucleotides, the CDR3 is TGTGCCAGCGCCCTCGTTGGGGAGCAGTACTTC.

This clonotype was found a few times. The V gene is TRBV4-1, the J gene TRBJ2-7; TRBD1 agrees at 10 bases. Germline lookup yields CDR1 MGHRA and CDR2 YSYEKL. The CDR3 totals 16 residues. The V and J ends lost 2 bases and 3 bases, in that order; junction bases with no gene match: 7. CDR3 sequence (DNA): TGCGCCAGCAGCCAACACGGACAGGGGGGCTTCTACGAGCAGTACTTC. This sequence encodes CASSQHGQGGFYEQYF.

Points on this clonotype: A much larger clonotype is one base distant, so this may be a read error. J is TRBJ1-2 and V is TRBV2; no reliable D call. V lost 5 bases to trimming and J lost 2 bases, with 24 bases between them. Germline loops: CDR1 SNHLY, CDR2 FYNNEI. The CDR3 covers 18 residues. The CDR3 bases are TGTGCCAGCAGTCCTTTGCCCGGTCCCACAGCTGGAAACTATGGCTACACCTTC. Its translation is CASSPLPGPTAGNYGYTF.

This clonotype showed up many times. The rearrangement joins TRBV14 to TRBJ2-4; no reliable D call. The CDR3 runs to 11 residues. Looked up from germline, CDR1 is SGHDN and CDR2 is FVKESK. V was trimmed by 3 bases and J by 6 bases, leaving 3 bases between them. In nucleotides, the CDR3 is TGTGCCAGCAGCCACGGAAACATTCAGTACTTC. It translates to CASSHGNIQYF.

The chain is built from TRBV9 and TRBJ2-3; 8 nucleotides line up with TRBD2. The germline V gene has CDR1 SGDLS and CDR2 YYNGEE. V lost 5 bases, J lost 2 bases, and 16 bases stayed unmatched. CDR3 length: 18 residues. Written as DNA, the CDR3 is TGTGCCAGCAGTTTAGAGGGTAGCGGGACGCCTTACACAGATACGCAGTATTTT. Its protein is CASSLEGSGTPYTDTQYF. Using reference TRBV9 and TRBJ2-3 for the parts outside the CDR3, the full variable domain is DSGVTQTPKHLITATGQRVTLRCSPRSGDLSVYWYQQSLDQGLQFLIQYYNGEERAKGNILERFSAQQFPDLHSELNLSSLELGDSALYFCASSLEGSGTPYTDTQYFGPGTRLTVL.

Regarding this clonotype: This may stem from a read error, because a much larger clone lies one nucleotide away. The chain recombines TRBV6-5 with TRBJ1-2; a weak D match, TRBD1 (5 bases). The CDR3 runs 15 residues. The germline CDR1 and CDR2 sequences are MNHEY and SVGAGI. The V and J ends lost 5 bases and 0 bases respectively, with 13 bases between them. The CDR3 coding sequence is TGTGCCAGCAGTACAGACAGCTCAGCTAACTATGGCTACACCTTC. This codes for CASSTDSSANYGYTF.

This clonotype was counted many times. The rearrangement uses TRBV29-1 and TRBJ2-5; TRBD1 matches 10 bases. Trimming removed 5 bases from V and 1 base from J; junction bases left unmatched: 22. CDR3 size: 20 residues. CDR1 is SQVTM, CDR2 ANQGSEA, per germline. CDR3 region: CSVPTPNRDRGTISQETQYF. In DNA, the CDR3 is TGCAGCGTTCCGACACCAAACCGGGACAGGGGCACCATTTCCCAAGAGACCCAGTACTTC.

Ten or more counts support this clonotype. The V and J genes are TRBV5-6 and TRBJ2-3; 9 nucleotides agree with TRBD2. The CDR3 totals 16 residues. V dropped 1 base and J dropped 0; count of bases not matched to a gene: 3. Germline V gene data show CDR1 as SGHDT and CDR2 as YYEEEE. This CDR3 reads CASSLSLAGSTDTQYF. The CDR3 DNA reads as TGTGCCAGCAGCTTGAGTCTAGCGGGGAGCACAGATACGCAGTATTTT.

This clonotype was recorded at least ten times. The chain couples TRBV9 to TRBJ1-4; D perhaps matches TRBD1 (6 bases). Between the trimmed V and J ends, which lost 2 bases and 5 bases, there was a span of 13 bases. This CDR3 contains 15 residues. The germline CDR1 and CDR2 sequences are SGDLS and YYNGEE. The CDR3 coding sequence is TGTGCCAGCAGCGTCGGAGACAGGACCAATGAAAAACTGTTTTTT. This sequence encodes CASSVGDRTNEKLFF.

This chain joins TRBV28 and TRBJ2-1, with 8 bases aligning to TRBD1. V was clipped by 3 bases and J by 0 bases; unmatched bases: 7. The CDR3 contains 17 residues. Germline lookup yields CDR1 MDHEN and CDR2 SYDVKM. The CDR3 spells CASSFSGGANSYNEQFF. The DNA of the CDR3 is TGTGCCAGCAGTTTCTCAGGGGGCGCCAACTCCTACAATGAGCAGTTCTTC.

On this clonotype: Lacking the conserved final phenylalanine or tryptophan, this CDR3 likely reflects a read error. The rearrangement uses TRBV12-3 or TRBV12-4 and TRBJ2-1; D not resolved. V gave up 3 bases and J gave up 7 bases, with 7 bases separating them. The CDR3 contains 12 residues. CDR3 nucleotides: TGTGCCAGCAGTTTGACGAGTAATGAGCAGTTCCTC. Its translation: CASSLTSNEQFL.

In its sample, this clonotype was seen many times. The chain recombines TRBV28 with TRBJ1-1; 9 bases map to TRBD1. The germline V gene has CDR1 MDHEN and CDR2 SYDVKM. The CDR3 is made up of 16 amino acids. The J segment lost 3 bases and the V segment lost 2 bases, leaving 7 bases of the junction unmatched. The CDR3: CASSLMTGGGYTEAFF. In DNA form, the CDR3 reads TGTGCCAGCAGTTTAATGACAGGGGGAGGTTACACTGAAGCTTTCTTT.

At least ten counts were recorded for this clonotype. The V and J genes are TRBV12-3 or TRBV12-4 and TRBJ2-3; TRBD1 aligns across 10 bases. The CDR3 contains 15 residues. V lost 7 bases and J lost 2; bases outside the gene matches: 6. The CDR3 coding sequence is TGTGCCAGCACACAAAGACAGGGGGCCACAGATACGCAGTATTTT. Encoded protein: CASTQRQGATDTQYF.

This clonotype was detected only a few times. The chain is built from TRBV6-2 or TRBV6-3 and TRBJ2-7; 7 bases are shared with TRBD1. Germline assignment: CDR1 MNHEY and CDR2 SVGEGT. The CDR3 is made up of 14 amino acids. V lost 5 bases and J lost 3; bases outside the gene matches: 7. This CDR3 is CASSPGQLDYEQYF. The CDR3 nucleotides read TGTGCCAGCAGTCCGGGACAGCTGGACTACGAGCAGTACTTC.

This clonotype was counted at least ten times. V gene TRBV12-5 combines with J gene TRBJ1-1; 7 bases map to TRBD1. Germline loops: CDR1 LGHNT, CDR2 FRNRAP. The CDR3 is made up of 18 amino acids. Trimming removed 2 bases from V and 1 base from J; junction bases left unmatched: 13. The CDR3 sequence: CASGLPQGRIVTNTEAFF. The DNA for the CDR3 is TGTGCTAGTGGTTTGCCACAGGGGAGAATAGTAACGAACACTGAAGCTTTCTTT.

This clonotype was counted ten times or more. The V and J genes are TRBV24-1 and TRBJ2-1; no definite D call. The CDR3 has 12 amino acids. The V end was cut by 8 bases, the J end by 7 bases, with 11 bases between. Germline CDR1 and CDR2: KGHDR and SFDVKD. This chain's CDR3 is CATTLRRNEQFF. In nucleotides, the CDR3 is TGTGCCACCACTCTTAGAAGAAATGAGCAGTTCTTC.

This clonotype appeared many times. This sequence joins TRBV4-3 and TRBJ2-3; perhaps TRBD1 as D (5 bases). The CDR3 length is 16 residues. The V end was cut by 4 bases, the J end by 0 bases, with 14 bases between. Per the germline V gene, CDR1 is LGHNA and CDR2 is YSLEER. CDR3 coding DNA: TGCGCCAGCAGCCCCCGACAGAAAGCTAGCACAGATACGCAGTATTTT. This encodes CASSPRQKASTDTQYF.

This clonotype was detected many times. The chain combines TRBV5-1 with TRBJ1-1; D uncertain. There are 12 residues in the CDR3. Germline V gene sequence: CDR1 SGHRS, CDR2 YFSETQ. Trimming cost V 0 bases and J 7 bases, with 7 bases left between them. CDR3 in DNA: TGCGCCAGCAGCTTGGATAGGATTGAAGCTTTCTTT. Protein: CASSLDRIEAFF. The full variable domain, its missing parts supplied by reference TRBV5-1 and TRBJ1-1, is KAGVTQTPRYLIKTRGQQVTLSCSPISGHRSVSWYQQTPGQGLQFLFEYFSETQRNKGNFPGRFSGRQFSNSRSEMNVSTLELGDSALYLCASSLDRIEAFFGQGTRLTVV.

With regard to this clonotype: The conserved final phenylalanine or tryptophan is absent from the CDR3, which likely points to a read error. The chain employs TRBV4-3 and TRBJ2-1; 9 positions match TRBD2. The CDR3 extends over 17 amino acids. Germline V lookup: CDR1 LGHNA, CDR2 YSLEER. The J segment lost 4 bases and the V segment lost 0 bases, leaving 7 bases of the junction unmatched. Written as DNA, the CDR3 is TGCGCCAGCAGCCAAGATAATGACCTAGCGGGGTACAATGAGCAGTTCTCC. Its translation: CASSQDNDLAGYNEQFS.

This chain joins TRBV15 and TRBJ2-2; TRBD1 matches 7 bases. V lost 8 bases, J lost 4 bases, and 10 bases stayed unmatched. The germline V gene encodes CDR1 LNHNV and CDR2 YYDKDF (reference sequence). The CDR3 loop spans 15 amino acids. CDR3 amino acids: CATLPRQGSTGELFF. As DNA, the CDR3 is TGTGCCACCCTACCGAGACAGGGCAGCACCGGGGAGCTGTTTTTT.

In its sample, this clonotype was seen a few times. This chain joins TRBV7-3 and TRBJ1-1; D not certain. The CDR3 runs to 13 residues. Trimming stripped 6 bases from V and 0 bases from J, with 8 bases between. Germline CDR1 is SGHTA and CDR2 is FQGTGA. The CDR3 DNA reads as TGTGCCAGCAGAAATACAGTGAACACTGAAGCTTTCTTT. Protein: CASRNTVNTEAFF.